Below, one T cell receptor (beta chain) is given with its context. Its specificity is not known. The PCR used 60 Vbeta and 13 Jbeta primers. Method: immunoSEQ multiplex PCR; TCRdb's copy keeps in-frame clones and lacks some. The table includes 250,000 to 350,000 clones, 80% detected once. The sample belongs to a study of cytomegalovirus exposure and HLA in healthy donors. Findings and caveats of the study: For most TCR sequences rarity was the rule, although some public TCRs occurred in many donors. A later analysis linked some 17,000 TCR beta sequences to HLA alleles at 0.05 false discovery rate. In a later analysis, donors in an Asian-associated ancestry cluster reportedly had fewer N-insertions in productive TCRs than the cohort mean.

CDR3 length: 15 residues. V lost 7 bases and J lost 2, with 15 bases in between. Germline V gene sequence: CDR1 SNHLY, CDR2 FYNNEI. The chain employs TRBV2 and TRBJ2-1, with D possibly being TRBD2 (5 bases). Sequencing used PBMCs. The receptor was derived from a girl aged 2-10 years in good health and CMV-seronegative. The CDR3 spells CASNVVGDPYNEQFF. CDR3 nucleotides: TGTGCCAGCAACGTCGTGGGAGACCCCTACAATGAGCAGTTCTTC.